The source of this T cell receptor (beta chain) is a study of T-cell reconstitution after alpha-beta-depleted transplantation in children. Study outcomes and limitations: TCRbeta diversity was high at day 60 in some patients (a result of surviving recipient T cells and thymic progenitors). At around two months after transplant, the alpha-beta T cells were reportedly derived from several hundred expanded clones that came from non-depleted graft cells. The main origin of T-cell counts and diversity one year after transplant was newly produced T cells.

This clonotype was seen repeatedly, ten times or more. Its antigen is unknown. This sample's TCRbeta library carried unique molecular identifier barcodes. One entry per CDR3 protein, called by TCRdb with MiXCR from the PCR reads. This sample has 250,000 to 300,000 distinct CDR3 sequences, with over 9% found just once. Trimming cost V 4 bases and J 2 bases; bases outside gene matches: 5. Germline-derived CDR1 and CDR2 are SGHRS and YFSETQ. This CDR3 contains 15 residues. Sequenced material: PBMCs, taken before TCRalphabeta/CD19-depleted stem cell transplant. This clonotype originated in a boy in the first two years of life with acute myeloid leukemia, due to receive a stem cell transplant. This rearrangement joins TRBV5-1 to TRBJ2-1; 8 nucleotides agree with TRBD2. The CDR3 DNA reads as TGCGCCAGCAGCCCAACGACTAGCGCCTACAATGAGCAGTTCTTC. Amino acid sequence: CASSPTTSAYNEQFF.